The present T cell receptor (beta chain) was sequenced within a study of blood T cell repertoires in COVID-19. In the study overall: Cohort 3 donors counted as recovered after two negative PCRs, clearance, or resolved symptoms. Sources were T cells, B-cell-depleted T cells, or PBMCs; the material itself was cDNA or gDNA. Samples came from the United States, Italy and Spain, spanning acute and convalescent COVID-19.

Between the trimmed V and J ends, which lost 0 bases and 7 bases, there was a span of 14 bases. The CDR3 is 16 residues long. Germline CDR1 is SGHRS and CDR2 is YFSETQ. Authors' analysis steps: Using reference gene primer amplification, nucleated cell counts were estimated. TCRdb's copy holds only in-frame clones and misses some; the assay was immunoSEQ multiplex PCR. For V, J and clone size, that table is used; D and trimming come from the DNA. Among around 200,000 clones, approximately 87% were seen once, and the ten largest hold over 3%. This receptor was obtained from a woman aged 45 to 65 in a cohort exposed to, infected with or recovered from COVID-19 (not recorded which). Source material: PBMCs or T cells enriched from blood (not recorded which). This rearrangement joins TRBV5-1 to TRBJ1-6; possibly TRBD1 for D (5 bases). CDR3 amino acids: CASSLEAGLRNSPLHF. In DNA, the CDR3 is TGCGCCAGCAGCTTGGAGGCAGGGTTGAGGAATTCACCCCTCCACTTT.